This TCR beta chain is drawn from a study of breast tumors, draining lymph nodes, adjacent tissues. This clonotype was counted many times. The target antigen is unknown. Study results and caveats: The data were judged consistent with most tumor T cells coming from lymph node and expanding in tumor. Compared with lymph nodes, tumors were less diverse; compared with nontumor tissue, more.

Per germline, CDR1 SGHKS and CDR2 YYEKEE (reference sequence). V was pared by 2 bases and J by 1 base, with 7 bases of the junction left unmatched. The CDR3 is 16 residues long. TCRdb re-derived calls from the multiplex PCR reads in MiXCR, one entry per CDR3 protein. The data contain around 50,000 distinct CDR3 sequences, under 30% of them singletons. The receptor was isolated from a female donor with breast cancer. Some clones in this sample may be carry-over from other donors' samples. The source material was breast tumor tissue. V is TRBV5-5 and J is TRBJ2-5; 8 bases map to TRBD1. The CDR3 is CASSFSDRGPQETQYF. The CDR3 DNA is TGTGCCAGCAGCTTTTCAGACAGGGGACCCCAAGAGACCCAGTACTTC. Based on the CDR3 plus reference TRBV5-5 and TRBJ2-5, the full variable domain is DAGVTQSPTHLIKTRGQQVTLRCSPISGHKSVSWYQQVLGQGPQFIFQYYEKEERGRGNFPDRFSARQFPNYSSELNVNALLLGDSALYLCASSFSDRGPQETQYFGPGTRLLVL.